This T cell receptor beta chain was captured by sequencing in a study of blood T cells in healthy people across ages. Points from the study as a whole: Donor CMV status, an unknown factor, possibly confounded changes in expanded clonotypes.

It was with a sample-barcoded 5' primer and a J-beta primer mix that a second PCR of roughly 7 to 12 cycles was run. A single record per CDR3 protein comes from TCRdb applying MiXCR to the 5' RACE reads. In the table there are approximately 350,000 distinct CDR3 sequences, about 52% of which are singletons. CDR1 is SGHTA and CDR2 is FQGNSA in the germline V gene. The CDR3 is 17 residues long. V lost 0 bases to trimming and J lost 7 bases; unmatched junction nucleotides: 6. Every donor provided ten milliliters of peripheral blood. A word on this clonotype: Its antigen remains unidentified.

This TCR was recovered from a man aged 60-69 years in good health. The chain uses TRBV7-2 and TRBJ1-6; 10 bases are a match to TRBD1. Sequenced: blood. CDR3 in amino acids: CASSLAGDRGGNSPLHF. CDR3 coding DNA: TGTGCCAGCAGCTTAGCTGGGGACAGGGGCGGAAATTCACCCCTCCACTTT.